The 20 T cell receptor beta chains reported below all come from one sample, sequenced in a study of blood T cell repertoires in COVID-19 (TCRdb year 2020). Library preparation employed the immunoSEQ multiplex PCR assay. TCRdb's version of the immuneACCESS table is confined to in-frame rearrangements and falls short of the full clone set. An unresolved V gene accounts for under half of the shortfall where checked; the remainder is of unknown origin. Across this sample there are 250,000 to 350,000 clones, with 80% to 90% seen only once. 2.5% to 3.5% of the sample is held by the ten biggest clonotypes. Material: peripheral blood. The receptors come from a woman aged 25 to 39 with active or convalescent COVID-19.

The rearrangement joins TRBV19 to TRBJ1-1, with 8 bases identical to TRBD1. The V gene end was trimmed by 4 bases and the J gene end by 5 bases; junction bases not matched to a gene: 15. Germline CDR1 and CDR2: LNHDA and SQIVND (reference sequence). The CDR3 has 17 amino acids. CDR3 sequence reads: CASSTGPDREYSTEAFF. The CDR3 bases are TGTGCCAGTAGTACTGGCCCGGACAGGGAGTATTCGACTGAAGCTTTCTTT.

This sequence joins TRBV9 and TRBJ1-2; D gene unclear. This CDR3 has 12 amino acids. V lost 4 bases and J lost 5, with 9 bases in between. Germline V gives CDR1 SGDLS, CDR2 YYNGEE. CDR3 DNA: TGTGCCAGCAGCCTGCCAGGATATGGCTACACCTTC. As protein: CASSLPGYGYTF.

This clone was detected a few times. Other nucleotide sequences in the sample specify the same CDR3. This rearrangement joins TRBV18 to TRBJ1-2, with D maybe TRBD1 (5 bases). Germline CDR1 and CDR2: KGHSH and LQKENI. V was trimmed by 2 bases and J by 5 bases, leaving 12 bases between them. This CDR3 contains 14 residues. The CDR3 reads CASSPEDRAYGYTF. The CDR3 DNA follows: TGTGCCAGCTCACCAGAAGACAGAGCATATGGCTACACCTTC. Looking up the rest from reference TRBV18 and TRBJ1-2 gives the full variable domain: NAGVMQNPRHLVRRRGQEARLRCSPMKGHSHVYWYRQLPEEGLKFMVYLQKENIIDESGMPKERFSAEFPKEGPSILRIQQVVRGDSAAYFCASSPEDRAYGYTFGSGTRLTVV.

V gene TRBV13 combines with J gene TRBJ1-4; D unresolved. The germline gives CDR1 PRHDT, CDR2 FYEKMQ (reference sequence). Trimming took off 5 bases at V and 4 bases at J, with 8 bases between the two ends. This CDR3 contains 13 residues. The CDR3 loop reads CASSLGYNEKLFF. The CDR3 nucleotides are TGTGCCAGCAGCCTGGGCTATAATGAAAAACTGTTTTTT. Full variable domain (remainder filled in from reference TRBV13 and TRBJ1-4): AAGVIQSPRHLIKEKRETATLKCYPIPRHDTVYWYQQGPGQDPQFLISFYEKMQSDKGSIPDRFSAQQFSDYHSELNMSSLELGDSALYFCASSLGYNEKLFFGSGTQLSVL.

V gene TRBV7-6 combines with J gene TRBJ2-5; tentatively, D is TRBD2 (6 bases). This CDR3 is built from 16 residues. V lost 5 bases and J 4 bases, leaving 20 bases between the germline ends. Germline V lookup: CDR1 SGHVS, CDR2 FNYEAQ. The CDR3 DNA follows: TGTGCCAGCAGCCCAGGAAGGAGGGGAGGTGGAGAGACCCAGTACTTC. Its protein is CASSPGRRGGGETQYF.

J is TRBJ2-7 and V is TRBV23-1, with 8 positions matching TRBD1. TRBV23-1 belongs to the ORF category, with a function that is uncertain. This CDR3 is 13 amino acids long. The V gene end was trimmed by 6 bases and the J gene end by 2 bases; junction bases not matched to a gene: 3. The CDR3 bases are TGCGCCAGCAGGAGGACAGGGCCCTACGAGCAGTACTTC. This encodes CASRRTGPYEQYF.

The chain employs TRBV7-3 and TRBJ2-3, with D uncertain. Per the germline V gene, CDR1 is SGHTA and CDR2 is FQGTGA. V lost 8 bases and J lost 6, with 9 bases in between. The CDR3 is 11 amino acids. CDR3 coding DNA: TGTGCCAGCGGTAACGGGGATACGCAGTATTTT. Translation: CASGNGDTQYF. The full variable domain, completed using reference TRBV7-3 and TRBJ2-3, is GAGVSQTPSNKVTEKGKYVELRCDPISGHTALYWYRQSLGQGPEFLIYFQGTGAADDSGLPNDRFFAVRPEGSVSTLKIQRTERGDSAVYLCASGNGDTQYFGPGTRLTVL.

Turning to this clone: Other DNA sequences from this sample encode an identical CDR3 as well. The V and J genes are TRBV30 and TRBJ2-2; D may be TRBD1 (5 bases). Trimming stripped 0 bases from V and 6 bases from J, with 8 bases between. The CDR3 extends over 13 amino acids. Looked up from germline, CDR1 is GTSNPN and CDR2 is SVGIG (reference sequence). The CDR3 DNA sequence: TGTGCCTGGAGTGTACAAGGGGCCGGGGAGCTGTTTTTT. This translates into CAWSVQGAGELFF.

The rearrangement uses TRBV5-6 and TRBJ1-2; 9 bases match TRBD1. The junction had 8 bases not matched to a gene; V was cut back by 4 bases and J by 4 bases. Germline V gene data show CDR1 as SGHDT and CDR2 as YYEEEE. The CDR3 contains 15 residues. The CDR3 bases are TGTGCCAGCAGCCCTCGGGGACAGGGCGTCTATGGCTACACCTTC. It is translated as CASSPRGQGVYGYTF.

The chain links TRBV6-5 to TRBJ2-5; a possible D gene is TRBD2 (6 bases). Germline V CDR1 and CDR2: MNHEY, SVGAGI. This CDR3 contains 13 residues. Trimming left V 5 bases short and J 1 base short, with 8 bases between. The CDR3 loop reads CASSRGIQETQYF. As DNA, the CDR3 is TGTGCCAGCAGTCGGGGGATCCAAGAGACCCAGTACTTC.

This clone was found once. The rearrangement joins TRBV12-3 or TRBV12-4 to TRBJ1-5; D uncertain. Trimming removed 3 bases from V and 5 bases from J, with 8 bases in between. The CDR3 has 13 amino acids. CDR3 coding DNA: TGTGCCAGCAGTTTTACCGGGGATCAGCCCCAGCATTTT. Its protein is CASSFTGDQPQHF.

J is TRBJ1-2 and V is TRBV6-6; TRBD1 might be the D (5 bases). CDR3 length: 18 amino acids. Trimming removed 5 bases at V and 2 bases at J, with 24 bases between. Germline-derived CDR1 and CDR2 are MNHNY and SVGAGI (reference sequence). This CDR3 reads CASSPPSVGAEINYGYTF. The CDR3 DNA sequence: TGTGCCAGCAGTCCTCCCTCGGTAGGGGCCGAGATAAACTATGGCTACACCTTC.

The chain has TRBV9 and TRBJ1-6; D not resolved. The CDR3 totals 17 residues. The germline gives CDR1 SGDLS, CDR2 YYNGEE. V was cut by 0 bases and J by 2 bases, with 12 bases left in between. The CDR3: CASSVETATTYNSPLHF. The CDR3 coding sequence is TGTGCCAGCAGCGTAGAAACAGCAACCACCTATAATTCACCCCTCCACTTT.

In its sample, this clone was seen a few times. The chain employs TRBV27 and TRBJ2-7, with TRBD1 matching 10 bases. After removal of 5 bases from V and 7 bases from J, the junction contained 8 bases not matched to a gene. Per the germline V gene, CDR1 is MNHEY and CDR2 is SMNVEV (reference sequence). This CDR3 is 14 amino acids long. CDR3 DNA: TGTGCCAGCAGTAGACAGGGGGCTTTTGAGGAGCAGTACTTC. It encodes CASSRQGAFEEQYF.

The CDR3 DNA is TGCAGCGCACAGGCCGCGGCAGGGGGTGACACCGGGGAGCTGTTTTTT. Amino acid sequence: CSAQAAAGGDTGELFF. The V and J genes are TRBV29-1 and TRBJ2-2; TRBD1 matches at 7 bases. Germline V gives CDR1 SQVTM, CDR2 ANQGSEA. The CDR3 is 16 amino acids. V gave up 7 bases and J gave up 3 bases; unmatched junction bases: 14.

This rearrangement joins TRBV18 to TRBJ2-6; TRBD1 matches at 9 bases. V was pared by 3 bases and J by 0 bases, with 6 bases of the junction left unmatched. The CDR3 is made up of 18 amino acids. Germline V gene sequence: CDR1 KGHSH, CDR2 LQKENI. CDR3 amino acids: CASSPPGTGSSGANVLTF. The CDR3 nucleotides read TGTGCCAGCTCACCGCCCGGGACAGGGAGCTCTGGGGCCAACGTCCTGACTTTC.

The chain is built from TRBV3-1 (or the pseudogene TRBV3-2) and TRBJ2-2, with a tentative D call TRBD1 (6 bases). Trimming removed 1 base at V and 4 bases at J, with 16 bases between. Germline CDR1 reads LGHDT; CDR2 reads YNNKEL (reference sequence). This CDR3 has 17 residues. CDR3 amino acids: CASSQGSGAVSTGELFF. The DNA for the CDR3 is TGTGCCAGCAGCCAAGGATCAGGGGCTGTTAGCACCGGGGAGCTGTTTTTT.

J is TRBJ1-5 and V is TRBV19; 9 bases match TRBD1. The V segment lost 7 bases and the J segment 1 base; nucleotides outside the gene matches: 5. Germline V CDR1 and CDR2: LNHDA, SQIVND (reference sequence). The CDR3 totals 15 residues. The chain's CDR3 is CASTPGTGSNQPQHF. The CDR3 nucleotides are TGTGCCAGTACCCCCGGGACAGGGAGCAATCAGCCCCAGCATTTT.

This clone appeared a single time. The V call is TRBV7-2, the J call TRBJ2-5, with 10 bases fitting TRBD2. The CDR3 runs 17 residues. The trim removed 2 bases at V and 2 bases at J, leaving 8 bases unmatched. Per the germline V gene, CDR1 is SGHTA and CDR2 is FQGNSA. CDR3 coding DNA: TGTGCCAGCAGCTTAAGGGGTAGCGGGGGGCTACAAGAGACCCAGTACTTC. Protein: CASSLRGSGGLQETQYF.

The CDR3 here is CASSSRHGTGNGQPQHF. For the CDR3, the DNA is TGTGCCAGCAGCTCTCGCCATGGGACAGGGAATGGTCAGCCCCAGCATTTT. The rearrangement uses TRBV5-8 and TRBJ1-5; 9 bases align to TRBD1. The CDR3 contains 17 residues. Germline-derived CDR1 and CDR2 are SGHTS and YDEGEE. Germline trimming cut 3 bases from V and 6 bases from J; bases unmatched to any gene: 13.